These 2 T cell receptor beta chains were all obtained from the same sample, sequenced in a study of T cells in Graves' hyperthyroidism and ophthalmopathy. Researchers took RNA transcripts and amplified the TCR beta CDR3 regions from them. A set of HTBI primers served as the primers for a first-round RT-PCR of the TCR CDR3. TCRdb recomputed calls from the multiplex PCR reads with MiXCR, one row per CDR3 protein. The table includes under 450,000 distinct CDR3 sequences, 15% to 19% detected once. The sample was blood. These receptors originate from a young woman with Graves' hyperthyroidism.

The table lists this clonotype with many counts. The chain has TRBV28 and TRBJ1-2; TRBD1 matches 12 bases. J gave up 7 bases and V 3 bases, and 6 bases lay outside the gene matches. The length of the CDR3 is 15 residues. The germline gives CDR1 MDHEN, CDR2 SYDVKM. The CDR3 loop is CASSLRDRGRGGYTF. The CDR3 nucleotides are TGTGCCAGCAGTTTGAGGGACAGGGGGCGAGGTGGCTACACCTTC.

The chain has TRBV7-2 and TRBJ2-2; unclear D gene. The CDR3 has 13 amino acids. Trimming shortened V by 2 bases and J by 5 bases, and 6 bases separated the two germline ends. Germline CDR1 reads SGHTA; CDR2 reads FQGNSA. CDR3: CASSLRVTGELFF. CDR3 bases: TGTGCCAGCAGCTTAAGGGTAACCGGGGAGCTGTTTTTT. Full variable domain (missing parts from reference TRBV7-2 and TRBJ2-2): GAGVSQSPSNKVTEKGKDVELRCDPISGHTALYWYRQSLGQGLEFLIYFQGNSAPDKSGLPSDRFSAERTGGSVSTLTIQRTQQEDSAVYLCASSLRVTGELFFGEGSRLTVL.